The clone carrying this TCR beta chain has ten or more counts. As yet, its antigen is unknown. TCRdb used MiXCR to reprocess the 5' RACE reads, holding one entry per CDR3 protein. This sample yields about 440,000 distinct CDR3 sequences, of which roughly 20% are seen a single time; around 8.4% belongs to the top ten. The CDR3 is made up of 14 amino acids. CDR1 and CDR2 from the germline V gene are LGHNA and YSLEER. V dropped 4 bases and J dropped 5 bases, with 13 bases sitting between them. The data are from a study of T-cell memory formation after mild COVID-19. Study summary: TCR clustering was largely donor specific.

General study results and limits: Several responding clones turned up in pre-infection memory, indicating that cross-reactive memory may have taken part. Those CD4+ clones that contracted were mainly in CM and EM (CD8+ ones in EMRA). CD4/CD8 balance held among clones contracting day 15 to 85, and later expanders leaned CD4+.

The sequenced sample was PBMCs or a T cell subset sorted from them (not recorded which). The sequence derives from an adult woman who had mild COVID-19 (a few samples of this study predate the infection). Cell type and time point are not known. The rearrangement links TRBV4-3 to TRBJ2-3, with D maybe TRBD1 (5 bases). The CDR3 region is CASSPGGAGDTQYF. CDR3 nucleotide sequence: TGCGCCAGCAGCCCTGGTGGGGCAGGAGATACGCAGTATTTT.